The 20 T cell receptor beta chains below all came from one sample that was sequenced in a study of cytomegalovirus exposure and HLA in healthy donors. Vbeta (60) and Jbeta (13) primers were used in the PCR. TCRdb keeps only in-frame clones here, not all; method: immunoSEQ multiplex PCR. This table has around 100,000 clones, over 60% appearing once. The sequencing input was PBMCs. The receptors here all came from a man between 60 and 75 years old in good health and CMV-seropositive.

The V call is TRBV30, the J call TRBJ1-1; 8 nucleotides match TRBD1. The J segment lost 4 bases and the V segment lost 5 bases, leaving 3 bases of the junction unmatched. This CDR3 has 12 residues. Germline V gene lookup returns CDR1 GTSNPN and CDR2 SVGIG (reference sequence). The CDR3 DNA reads as TGTGCCTGGGACAGGGGTGGCACTGAAGCTTTCTTT. This encodes CAWDRGGTEAFF.

The rearrangement links TRBV4-1 to TRBJ2-7; D possibly corresponds to TRBD2 (5 bases). This CDR3 has 16 amino acids. Trimming cost V 1 base and J 3 bases, with 16 bases left between them. Germline CDR1 is MGHRA and CDR2 is YSYEKL. CDR3 sequence reads: CASSQGPRVERYEQYF. CDR3 DNA: TGCGCCAGCAGCCAAGGGCCGCGGGTGGAGCGCTACGAGCAGTACTTC.

J is TRBJ2-5 and V is TRBV7-9, with a tentative D call TRBD2 (5 bases). Trimming stripped 6 bases from V and 6 bases from J, with 17 bases between. Germline CDR1 SEHNR, CDR2 FQNEAQ (reference sequence). The CDR3 sequence is 14 residues long. CDR3 sequence reads: CASSADGVGQTQYF. For the CDR3, the DNA is TGTGCCAGCAGTGCGGACGGGGTCGGGCAGACCCAGTACTTC.

This chain connects TRBV2 to TRBJ2-2; TRBD1 matches 7 bases. The V gene's germline CDR1 is SNHLY and CDR2 FYNNEI. After removal of 4 bases from V and 3 bases from J, the junction contained 5 bases not matched to a gene. This CDR3 has 15 residues. CDR3 nucleotide sequence: TGTGCCAGCAGTGTTCCTCAGGGGGACACCGGGGAGCTGTTTTTT. Translated, it gives CASSVPQGDTGELFF.

The genes are TRBV5-1 and TRBJ2-5; 7 bases fit TRBD1. This CDR3 comprises 14 residues. Germline CDR1 and CDR2: SGHRS and YFSETQ. V was pared by 9 bases and J by 2 bases, with 10 bases of the junction left unmatched. CDR3 DNA: TGCGCCACTTCGGACAGGACCTCACAAGAGACCCAGTACTTC. Protein sequence: CATSDRTSQETQYF. The full variable domain, rest sourced from reference TRBV5-1 and TRBJ2-5, is KAGVTQTPRYLIKTRGQQVTLSCSPISGHRSVSWYQQTPGQGLQFLFEYFSETQRNKGNFPGRFSGRQFSNSRSEMNVSTLELGDSALYLCATSDRTSQETQYFGPGTRLLVL.

This chain links TRBV28 with TRBJ1-2; D is possibly TRBD1 (6 bases). Between the trimmed V and J ends, which lost 6 bases and 4 bases, there was a span of 18 bases. The CDR3 runs 15 residues. The V gene's germline CDR1 is MDHEN and CDR2 SYDVKM. CDR3 in amino acids: CASRQHTGQSYGYTF. CDR3 DNA: TGTGCCAGCAGACAACACACCGGACAGTCCTATGGCTACACCTTC.

The chain employs TRBV28 and TRBJ1-5; weak D call: TRBD1 (6 bases). The CDR3 loop spans 13 amino acids. Germline lookup yields CDR1 MDHEN and CDR2 SYDVKM. V was shortened by 5 bases and J by 8 bases, with 13 bases between the two germline ends. The CDR3 DNA follows: TGTGCCAGCAGTCCCCCCCGGACAGAGCCCCAGCATTTT. Protein product: CASSPPRTEPQHF.

The chain combines TRBV10-2 with TRBJ2-1, with no clear D. Germline V gene data show CDR1 as WSHSY and CDR2 as SAAADI. The V end was cut by 6 bases, the J end by 2 bases, with 14 bases between. CDR3 length: 15 residues. The CDR3 nucleotides read TGCGCCAGCAGCAGTCCTATGGGCACCTACAATGAGCAGTTCTTC. Translated: CASSSPMGTYNEQFF.

The chain links TRBV2 to TRBJ1-2, with a possible D match to TRBD1 (6 bases). Trimming took 8 bases from V and 5 from J, leaving 21 bases between them. The germline gives CDR1 SNHLY, CDR2 FYNNEI. The CDR3 length is 15 residues. CDR3 sequence: CASDGQTLETYGYTF. DNA for the CDR3: TGTGCCAGCGACGGACAGACATTAGAGACATATGGCTACACCTTC. The variable domain in full, completed from reference TRBV2 and TRBJ1-2, reads EPEVTQTPSHQVTQMGQEVILRCVPISNHLYFYWYRQILGQKVEFLVSFYNNEISEKSEIFDDQFSVERPDGSNFTLKIRSTKLEDSAMYFCASDGQTLETYGYTFGSGTRLTVV.

This sequence joins TRBV14 and TRBJ2-7; 12 bases fit TRBD1. CDR3 length: 13 residues. Germline CDR1 reads SGHDN; CDR2 reads FVKESK. Trimming took 7 bases from V and 5 from J; bases not matched to a gene: 3. The CDR3 sequence is CASTGTGGHEQYF. In DNA, the CDR3 is TGTGCCAGCACCGGGACAGGGGGCCACGAGCAGTACTTC. Based on the CDR3 plus reference TRBV14 and TRBJ2-7, the full variable domain is EAGVTQFPSHSVIEKGQTVTLRCDPISGHDNLYWYRRVMGKEIKFLLHFVKESKQDESGMPNNRFLAERTGGTYSTLKVQPAELEDSGVYFCASTGTGGHEQYFGPGTRLTVT.

V and J are TRBV6-1 and TRBJ1-5; no definite D call. There are 14 residues in the CDR3. Germline V gives CDR1 MNHNS, CDR2 SASEGT. Trimming stripped 6 bases from V and 9 bases from J, with 18 bases between. CDR3 nucleotides: TGTGCCAGCAGACCTTCGGGAGGGTATTGGCCCCAGCATTTT. Translating gives CASRPSGGYWPQHF.

This clone has more than one count but fewer than ten. CDR3 loop: CASSPRIGDRGLFF. CDR3 nucleotides: TGTGCCAGCAGTCCTCGAATAGGGGACAGGGGGCTGTTTTTT. This sequence joins TRBV6-1 and TRBJ2-2, with TRBD1 identical over 10 bases. Germline V gene lookup returns CDR1 MNHNS and CDR2 SASEGT. Germline trimming cut 5 bases from V and 13 bases from J; bases unmatched to any gene: 10. The CDR3 is made up of 14 amino acids.

This clone was seen more than once but under ten times. For the CDR3, the DNA is TGTGCCAGCAGGAAGGACAGGGGTGTTTTTATGTGGTACACCTTC. This translates into CASRKDRGVFMWYTF. The rearrangement uses TRBV6-1 and TRBJ1-2; 9 nucleotides agree with TRBD1. The length of the CDR3 is 15 residues. Per the germline V gene, CDR1 is MNHNS and CDR2 is SASEGT. After removal of 6 bases from V and 11 bases from J, the junction contained 16 bases not matched to a gene.

This clone has a handful of counts. The chain combines TRBV11-2 with TRBJ1-1, with a tentative D call TRBD1 (6 bases). Deletions cut 6 bases from V and 1 base from J, with 15 bases between. The CDR3 loop spans 15 amino acids. Per germline, CDR1 SGHAT and CDR2 FQNNGV. The CDR3 DNA sequence: TGTGCCAGCAGACACACAGGGTTTGGGAACACTGAAGCTTTCTTT. Amino acids: CASRHTGFGNTEAFF.

This chain links TRBV5-1 with TRBJ2-5, with D possibly matching TRBD1 (5 bases). There are 14 residues in the CDR3. The germline V gene has CDR1 SGHRS and CDR2 YFSETQ. The ends were cut back, 0 bases at V and 5 bases at J, with 11 bases in the middle. CDR3 sequence (DNA): TGCGCCAGCAGCTTGGGACAGAAAAGCGAGACCCAGTACTTC. Translation gives CASSLGQKSETQYF.

This clone was seen only a few times. The gene calls are TRBV7-2 and TRBJ2-2; TRBD1 might be the D (8 bases). V shed 11 bases and J shed 6 bases, with 22 bases lying between them. CDR1 is SGHTA, CDR2 FQGNSA, per germline. The CDR3 runs to 15 residues. CDR3 nucleotides: TGTGCCGGCCCCAAAGACAGGGGAGGGCCCGGGGAGCTGTTTTTT. Its translation is CAGPKDRGGPGELFF.

The chain has TRBV5-1 and TRBJ1-6, with no clear D. V was clipped by 5 bases and J by 6 bases, with 15 bases between them. This CDR3 region has 15 residues. Germline loops: CDR1 SGHRS, CDR2 YFSETQ. CDR3 residues: CASSHNRGGNSPLHF. The CDR3 DNA reads as TGCGCCAGCAGTCACAACCGGGGAGGTAATTCACCCCTCCACTTT.

The rearrangement joins TRBV7-2 to TRBJ2-5; 11 positions agree with TRBD2. The germline V gene has CDR1 SGHTA and CDR2 FQGNSA. This CDR3 has 16 amino acids. After removal of 3 bases from V and 5 bases from J, the junction contained 8 bases not matched to a gene. CDR3 nucleotide sequence: TGTGCCAGCAGCTTCCATAGCGGGGGGGCCGGTGAGACCCAGTACTTC. Translation: CASSFHSGGAGETQYF.

The sample holds a few counts of this clone. The genes are TRBV10-2 and TRBJ2-7, with D unresolved. The CDR3 covers 13 residues. The V and J ends lost 0 bases and 1 base respectively, with 4 bases between them. The germline CDR1 and CDR2 sequences are WSHSY and SAAADI. The CDR3: CASSESRSYEQYF. The CDR3 coding sequence is TGCGCCAGCAGTGAGTCCCGTTCCTACGAGCAGTACTTC.

The V call is TRBV11-3, the J call TRBJ1-1, with D unclear. Trimming took 2 bases from V and 8 from J, leaving 12 bases between them. This CDR3 has 13 residues. The V gene's germline CDR1 is SGHNT and CDR2 YENEEA. The CDR3 region has the DNA TGTGCCAGCAGCTTATCCCGCGGGTCGGAAGCTTTCTTT. Protein product: CASSLSRGSEAFF.